A single sample is the source of the 31 T cell receptor beta chains below, sequenced in a study of regulatory T cells in long-lasting Graves disease. Time point defined: persistent/refractory GD, antithyroid drugs over 5 years with positive TRAb. Construction of the TCR library relied on RNA isolated from PBMCs. iRepertoire HTBI primers and Arm-PCR of CDR3 regions built TCR beta libraries. From the multiplex PCR reads, TCRdb called clonotypes with MiXCR, one entry per CDR3 protein. The sample includes about 340,000 distinct CDR3 sequences, 20% of them seen just once. The sequenced sample was peripheral blood mononuclear cells (PBMCs), obtained when the disease was refractory, from a patient treated with antithyroid drugs. These receptors all stem from a female donor with Graves disease.

This clonotype showed up just a few times. The CDR3 spells CASSRKDSRQETQYF. CDR3 nucleotide sequence: TGCGCCAGCAGCCGGAAAGACAGCAGGCAAGAGACCCAGTACTTC. This chain joins TRBV4-1 and TRBJ2-5; possibly TRBD1 for D (5 bases). This CDR3 is 15 amino acids long. Germline V gene lookup returns CDR1 MGHRA and CDR2 YSYEKL. Trimming removed 4 bases at V and 2 bases at J, with 14 bases between.

This chain connects TRBV3-1 to TRBJ1-1; D is unclear. Germline V gives CDR1 LGHDT, CDR2 YNNKEL (reference sequence). This CDR3 contains 13 residues. Trimming removed 6 bases at V and 2 bases at J, with 10 bases between. In nucleotides, the CDR3 is TGTGCCAGCAGGAGGACGGAAAACACTGAAGCTTTCTTT. Translation gives CASRRTENTEAFF.

This clonotype came up many times. The chain couples TRBV7-8 to TRBJ2-5; TRBD1 matches at 8 bases. The CDR3 extends over 16 amino acids. Germline V CDR1 and CDR2: SGHVS, FQNEAQ. V was pared by 4 bases and J by 4 bases, with 11 bases of the junction left unmatched. CDR3 loop: CASSSRTGGLGETQYF. The DNA of the CDR3 is TGTGCCAGCAGCTCCCGAACAGGGGGACTCGGAGAGACCCAGTACTTC.

The chain joins TRBV5-1 to TRBJ2-7; 10 nucleotides match TRBD1. The CDR3 totals 19 residues. The germline gives CDR1 SGHRS, CDR2 YFSETQ. V shed 2 bases and J 1 base; nucleotides not matched to a gene: 15. The CDR3 nucleotides are TGCGCCAGCAGCTTCGACTTACCCTCAGGGACAGGGGTATCCTACGAGCAGTACTTC. Translating gives CASSFDLPSGTGVSYEQYF.

This clonotype was found many times. The J gene is TRBJ2-7, the V gene TRBV6-1; tentative D call: TRBD1 (5 bases). From germline, CDR1 is MNHNS and CDR2 SASEGT. V was shortened by 0 bases and J by 5 bases, with 5 bases between the two germline ends. The CDR3 is 12 amino acids. CDR3 protein: CASSEARDEQYF. The CDR3 DNA reads TGTGCCAGCAGTGAAGCCAGGGACGAGCAGTACTTC.

The table lists this clonotype with a few counts. The chain employs TRBV7-2 and TRBJ2-7; 14 bases fit TRBD2. The CDR3 is 17 amino acids. CDR1 is SGHTA and CDR2 is FQGNSA in the germline V gene. V lost 0 bases, J lost 6 bases, and 7 bases stayed unmatched. This CDR3 reads CASSLARLAGGPGEQYF. The DNA of the CDR3 is TGTGCCAGCAGCTTAGCAAGACTAGCGGGGGGGCCGGGCGAGCAGTACTTC.

In this sample, this clonotype turned up many times. A read error may produce the germline difference seen at one junction end. The J gene is TRBJ2-7, the V gene TRBV2; D is ambiguous. This CDR3 is built from 10 residues. Germline-derived CDR1 and CDR2 are SNHLY and FYNNEI. CDR3 residues: CASSEKVRLF. The CDR3, as DNA: TGTGCCAGCAGTGAGAAGGTCCGCCTCTTC.

There are many counts of this clonotype. The chain combines TRBV12-3 or TRBV12-4 with TRBJ1-4, with D possibly TRBD1 on 5 matching bases. V lost 6 bases to trimming and J lost 8 bases, with 13 bases between them. The length of the CDR3 is 13 residues. CDR3 in DNA: TGTGCCAGCAGGGGGACCGCCAGGGAAAAACTGTTTTTT. Protein product: CASRGTAREKLFF.

This clonotype appeared many times. This sequence joins TRBV28 and TRBJ1-6; D is possibly TRBD1 (5 bases). Germline V CDR1 and CDR2: MDHEN, SYDVKM. CDR3 length equals 14 residues. Trimming left V 5 bases short and J 12 bases short, with 17 bases between. Here the CDR3 reads CASSPGTWPGPLHF. The CDR3 DNA sequence: TGTGCCAGCAGTCCAGGGACCTGGCCAGGACCCCTCCACTTT.

This clonotype was recorded many times. V gene TRBV5-1 combines with J gene TRBJ1-5, with 7 bases identical to TRBD1. After removal of 4 bases from V and 3 bases from J, the junction contained 4 bases not matched to a gene. Germline CDR1 and CDR2: SGHRS and YFSETQ. CDR3 size: 14 residues. The chain's CDR3 is CASSLGTDNQPQHF. DNA of the CDR3: TGCGCCAGCAGCCTCGGGACAGACAATCAGCCCCAGCATTTT.

This clonotype was found a few times. V and J are TRBV19 and TRBJ1-4; no definite D call. V was cut by 6 bases and J by 8 bases, with 7 bases left in between. Germline assignment: CDR1 LNHDA and CDR2 SQIVND (reference sequence). The CDR3 is 11 residues long. The CDR3 reads CASRRKEKLFF. CDR3 sequence (DNA): TGTGCCAGTAGGAGGAAAGAAAAACTGTTTTTT.

This clonotype came up a few times. The gene calls are TRBV7-3 and TRBJ1-1; no clear D gene. CDR1 SGHTA and CDR2 FQGTGA come from the germline V gene. The length of the CDR3 is 16 residues. Trimming took off 2 bases at V and 1 base at J, with 14 bases between the two ends. CDR3: CASSLFVGSANTEAFF. In DNA form, the CDR3 reads TGTGCCAGCAGCTTATTTGTAGGCTCCGCGAACACTGAAGCTTTCTTT.

This clonotype was picked up one time. This may arise from a read error, as a much more abundant clone is one base away. The genes are TRBV18 and TRBJ1-2; TRBD1 matches at 7 bases. The CDR3 has 14 residues. Germline CDR1 KGHSH, CDR2 LQKENI. The J segment lost 4 bases and the V segment lost 1 base, leaving 3 bases of the junction unmatched. This CDR3 is CASSPQGQLYGYTF. The DNA of the CDR3 is TGTGCCAGCTCACCACAGGGACAGCTCTATGGCTACACCTTC.

The rearrangement joins TRBV7-9 to TRBJ2-2; D may be TRBD1 or TRBD2 (5 bases each). There are 15 residues in the CDR3. CDR1 is SEHNR, CDR2 FQNEAQ, per germline (reference sequence). The V end was cut by 10 bases, the J end by 9 bases, with 24 bases between. CDR3 nucleotide sequence: TGTGCCACCGCTCCCGGGACGGACCTACCGCGGGAGCTGTTTTTT. Its protein is CATAPGTDLPRELFF.

The V call is TRBV18, the J call TRBJ2-1; the D gene is possibly TRBD1 (6 bases). The CDR3 is 14 amino acids. The V end lost 3 bases, the J end lost 7 bases, and 13 bases lay between the germline ends. Germline lookup yields CDR1 KGHSH and CDR2 LQKENI. The CDR3, as DNA: TGTGCCAGCTCACCCCGGACAGCCCTTAATGAGCAGTTCTTC. This encodes CASSPRTALNEQFF.

The V and J genes are TRBV7-3 and TRBJ1-2; no clear D. The CDR3 extends over 14 amino acids. Trimming shortened V by 5 bases and J by 4 bases, and 14 bases separated the two germline ends. CDR1 and CDR2 (germline): SGHTA, FQGTGA. The CDR3 DNA sequence: TGTGCCAGCAGCCCCCAAGCGGTCGGCTATGGCTACACCTTC. This encodes CASSPQAVGYGYTF.

This clonotype was seen many times. This chain joins TRBV20-1 and TRBJ1-2; unclear D gene. The CDR3 covers 12 residues. V shed 1 base and J shed 4 bases, with 7 bases lying between them. Germline V gene sequence: CDR1 DFQATT, CDR2 SNEGSKA (reference sequence). This CDR3 is CSARVWGYGYTF. The DNA of the CDR3 is TGCAGTGCTAGAGTTTGGGGCTATGGCTACACCTTC.

This clonotype showed up many times. This chain connects TRBV20-1 to TRBJ1-3; possible D gene TRBD1, 6 bases. Between the trimmed V and J ends, which lost 6 bases and 7 bases, there was a span of 19 bases. The CDR3 runs 14 residues. Germline CDR1 reads DFQATT; CDR2 reads SNEGSKA (reference sequence). The CDR3: CSASPDSLGNTIYF. CDR3 bases: TGCAGTGCATCACCGGACAGTCTTGGGAACACCATATATTTT.

V and J are TRBV12-3 or TRBV12-4 and TRBJ1-6; weak D call: TRBD1 (6 bases). This CDR3 has 16 amino acids. Trimming took 3 bases from V and 5 from J, leaving 14 bases between them. The CDR3 reads CASSFRPWTDNSPLHF. The CDR3 coding sequence is TGTGCCAGCAGTTTTCGCCCCTGGACAGATAATTCACCCCTCCACTTT.

The gene calls are TRBV19 and TRBJ1-5, with 8 bases that match TRBD1. CDR3 length equals 15 residues. Trimming removed 1 base from V and 7 bases from J; junction bases left unmatched: 6. Germline V gives CDR1 LNHDA, CDR2 SQIVND (reference sequence). The CDR3 here is CASSIGWTGRQPQHF. Written as DNA, the CDR3 is TGTGCCAGTAGTATAGGGTGGACAGGGCGGCAGCCCCAGCATTTT.

This clonotype was seen a few times. The rearrangement uses TRBV19 and TRBJ1-2, with TRBD1 matching 7 bases. Looked up from germline, CDR1 is LNHDA and CDR2 is SQIVND (reference sequence). The CDR3 spans 14 residues. Germline trimming cut 7 bases from V and 2 bases from J; bases unmatched to any gene: 7. The CDR3 spells CASNDGQANYGYTF. The CDR3 DNA reads TGTGCCAGTAACGATGGACAGGCGAACTATGGCTACACCTTC.

V usage is TRBV7-2 and J usage is TRBJ2-3; the D gene is possibly TRBD2 (6 bases). The CDR3 extends over 16 amino acids. Trimming stripped 5 bases from V and 2 bases from J, with 17 bases between. Germline V CDR1 and CDR2: SGHTA, FQGNSA. The CDR3 nucleotides are TGTGCCAGCAGCCCTTTGGGGGGAGCCAACACAGATACGCAGTATTTT. Translation: CASSPLGGANTDTQYF.

Note on this clonotype: A much larger clone differs by one base, so this may be a read error. J is TRBJ2-7 and V is TRBV28; a possible D gene is TRBD2 (6 bases). This CDR3 spans 15 amino acids. The germline V and J ends were trimmed by 5 bases and 3 bases, with 17 bases remaining between them. Per germline, CDR1 MDHEN and CDR2 SYDVKM. The CDR3 sequence: CASSLRDGEVYEQYF. The CDR3 DNA follows: TGTGCCAGCAGTCTCCGGGACGGGGAGGTCTACGAGCAGTACTTC.

This clonotype appeared a few times. The chain is built from TRBV24-1 and TRBJ1-2; 11 bases line up with TRBD1. The V gene end was trimmed by 9 bases and the J gene end by 3 bases; junction bases not matched to a gene: 8. In germline, CDR1 is KGHDR, CDR2 SFDVKD. The CDR3 extends over 15 amino acids. The DNA of the CDR3 is TGTGCCACCTCTTCGCCGGGACAGGGGGACTATGGCTACACCTTC. Translated, it gives CATSSPGQGDYGYTF.

V is TRBV6-5 and J is TRBJ2-7, with D perhaps TRBD2 (6 bases). Germline V gives CDR1 MNHEY, CDR2 SVGAGI. V was clipped by 2 bases and J by 7 bases, with 15 bases between them. This CDR3 is 14 amino acids long. The CDR3 region has the DNA TGTGCCAGCAGTTACGCCCGCGGGGCGCGGGAGCAGTACTTC. The encoded protein is CASSYARGAREQYF.

The rearrangement joins TRBV11-2 to TRBJ1-1; tentatively, D is TRBD1 (6 bases). Trimming shortened V by 2 bases and J by 9 bases, and 34 bases separated the two germline ends. Per germline, CDR1 SGHAT and CDR2 FQNNGV. CDR3 length equals 20 residues. CDR3 protein: CASSLWPKWPRGQPPPKAFF. CDR3 DNA: TGTGCCAGCAGCTTATGGCCCAAGTGGCCTCGCGGACAGCCGCCGCCGAAAGCTTTCTTT.

This clonotype was found many times. The chain recombines TRBV20-1 with TRBJ1-6; D remains unclear. Deletions cut 3 bases from V and 13 bases from J, with 19 bases between. In germline, CDR1 is DFQATT, CDR2 SNEGSKA (reference sequence). CDR3 length: 14 residues. This CDR3 is CSASTVVGPLPLHF. The DNA for the CDR3 is TGCAGTGCTAGTACTGTAGTGGGTCCTCTCCCCCTCCACTTT.

The chain has TRBV19 and TRBJ1-2, with a weak D call TRBD1 (5 bases). V was pared by 3 bases and J by 4 bases, with 15 bases between. From germline, CDR1 is LNHDA and CDR2 SQIVND (reference sequence). The CDR3 sequence is 15 residues long. CDR3 sequence: CASSMSRGVAYGYTF. CDR3 DNA: TGTGCCAGTAGTATGAGTAGAGGGGTCGCCTATGGCTACACCTTC.

This clonotype has only a few counts. The chain couples TRBV19 to TRBJ1-5; D ambiguous. V lost 3 bases and J lost 0, with 9 bases in between. The germline V gene has CDR1 LNHDA and CDR2 SQIVND (reference sequence). There are 15 residues in the CDR3. CDR3 coding DNA: TGTGCCAGTAGTATTTCGGGGAATAGCAATCAGCCCCAGCATTTT. Its protein product is CASSISGNSNQPQHF.

This clonotype was counted a few times. The chain uses TRBV19 and TRBJ1-1, with a tentative D call TRBD1 (5 bases). V was clipped by 10 bases and J by 1 base, with 13 bases between them. This CDR3 has 13 residues. Germline V gene data show CDR1 as LNHDA and CDR2 as SQIVND (reference sequence). CDR3 sequence: CATSQTANTEAFF. DNA for the CDR3: TGTGCCACCTCCCAGACAGCGAACACTGAAGCTTTCTTT.

Only a few counts were recorded for this clonotype. This sequence joins TRBV10-3 and TRBJ1-1, with D maybe TRBD1 (5 bases). Trimming cost V 2 bases and J 1 base, with 11 bases left between them. The CDR3 consists of 15 residues. CDR1 and CDR2 (germline): ENHRY, SYGVKD. CDR3 in amino acids: CAISEAIDRNTEAFF. CDR3 coding DNA: TGTGCCATCAGTGAGGCGATAGACAGGAACACTGAAGCTTTCTTT.